Below are 12 T cell receptor beta chains sequenced from a single sample in a study of prognosis after radiotherapy for stage I lung cancer. TCR beta CDR3 amplification from genomic DNA was performed by two-round multiplex PCR. The authors ran first-round PCR with primers specific to each TRBV and TRBJ gene. MiXCR, run by TCRdb on the multiplex PCR reads, gives a single entry per CDR3 protein. The sample holds about 13,000 distinct CDR3 sequences, approximately 40% seen once. The sequencing used PBMCs, collected before or after stereotactic body radiation therapy (not recorded which). These receptors were collected from a donor older than 45 with non-small cell lung cancer.

The V and J genes are TRBV9 and TRBJ2-2; 13 nucleotides line up with TRBD2. CDR1 and CDR2 from the germline V gene are SGDLS and YYNGEE. Germline trimming cut 3 bases from V and 3 bases from J; bases unmatched to any gene: 8. The CDR3 sequence is 18 residues long. CDR3 amino acids: CASSDSTSGGLDTGELFF. DNA of the CDR3: TGTGCCAGCAGCGACTCGACTAGCGGGGGGCTCGACACCGGGGAGCTGTTTTTT.

This clonotype was found many times. V gene TRBV7-2 combines with J gene TRBJ2-3, with 7 bases lining up with TRBD2. The CDR3 has 16 residues. CDR1 and CDR2 (germline): SGHTA, FQGNSA. V shed 5 bases and J 4 bases; nucleotides not matched to a gene: 12. CDR3 sequence (DNA): TGTGCCAGCAGCCCACTTGGCGGGGGTTTGTCAGATACGCAGTATTTT. Amino acid sequence: CASSPLGGGLSDTQYF. The complete variable domain, with remaining parts taken from reference TRBV7-2 and TRBJ2-3, reads GAGVSQSPSNKVTEKGKDVELRCDPISGHTALYWYRQSLGQGLEFLIYFQGNSAPDKSGLPSDRFSAERTGGSVSTLTIQRTQQEDSAVYLCASSPLGGGLSDTQYFGPGTRLTVL.

The chain couples TRBV12-3 or TRBV12-4 to TRBJ2-1, with no clear D. CDR3 length equals 15 residues. V was clipped by 3 bases and J by 13 bases, with 22 bases between them. CDR3 sequence reads: CASSFGDGPYNYQFF. The DNA for the CDR3 is TGTGCCAGCAGTTTTGGAGACGGTCCCTACAATTATCAGTTCTTC.

Ten or more counts support this clonotype. The V call is TRBV28, the J call TRBJ2-7; D unresolved. The germline gives CDR1 MDHEN, CDR2 SYDVKM. V was clipped by 5 bases and J by 5 bases, with 7 bases between them. This CDR3 spans 11 amino acids. DNA of the CDR3: TGTGCCAGCAGTACCCTAGACGAGCAGTACTTC. This translates into CASSTLDEQYF.

The table lists this clonotype with many counts. V gene TRBV7-9 combines with J gene TRBJ2-3; the D is unclear. The CDR3 is 14 amino acids. The V and J ends lost 2 bases and 6 bases respectively, with 12 bases between them. From germline, CDR1 is SEHNR and CDR2 FQNEAQ (reference sequence). CDR3 in amino acids: CASSLLDGGDTQYF. The CDR3 bases are TGTGCCAGCAGCTTATTGGACGGTGGGGATACGCAGTATTTT.

This clonotype has at least ten counts. The chain recombines TRBV19 with TRBJ2-3; D call uncertain. The CDR3 is 13 residues long. Germline V gene data show CDR1 as LNHDA and CDR2 as SQIVND (reference sequence). V was shortened by 4 bases and J by 2 bases, with 7 bases between the two germline ends. The CDR3 here is CASSNGYTDTQYF. The CDR3 coding sequence is TGTGCCAGTAGTAACGGATACACAGATACGCAGTATTTT.

There are many counts of this clonotype. The chain couples TRBV20-1 to TRBJ2-1, with 11 bases matching TRBD2. Per germline, CDR1 DFQATT and CDR2 SNEGSKA (reference sequence). The CDR3 runs 14 residues. J was trimmed by 7 bases and V by 3 bases; bases with no gene match: 5. CDR3 DNA sequence: TGCAGTGCTAGGGTACTAGCGGGGGCAAATGAGCAGTTCTTC. It codes for CSARVLAGANEQFF.

This sequence joins TRBV24-1 and TRBJ2-6, with D hard to call. CDR1 is KGHDR, CDR2 SFDVKD, per germline. Trimming removed 7 bases from V and 2 bases from J, with 11 bases in between. This CDR3 has 15 residues. As DNA, the CDR3 is TGTGCCACCAGCGTAGCAAGAACTGGGGCCAACGTCCTGACTTTC. Its protein product is CATSVARTGANVLTF.

This clonotype was observed a single time. The chain carries TRBV20-1 and TRBJ2-7, with TRBD2 matching 13 bases. The germline V gene has CDR1 DFQATT and CDR2 SNEGSKA (reference sequence). The V gene end was trimmed by 0 bases and the J gene end by 9 bases; junction bases not matched to a gene: 11. The CDR3 is 16 residues long. DNA of the CDR3: TGCAGTGCTAGAGATGTGGGGGGACTAGCGGGGTATAGGCAGTACTTC. It specifies CSARDVGGLAGYRQYF.

In this sample, this clonotype turned up many times. In DNA form, the CDR3 reads TGTGCCAGCAGCGTAGATGAATATGGCTACACCTTC. Amino acids: CASSVDEYGYTF. This chain connects TRBV9 to TRBJ1-2; D remains unclear. Trimming took 0 bases from V and 5 from J, leaving 5 bases between them. This CDR3 comprises 12 residues. CDR1 SGDLS and CDR2 YYNGEE come from the germline V gene.

The chain has TRBV12-3 or TRBV12-4 and TRBJ1-6; no clear D gene. This CDR3 has 18 residues. V was cut by 2 bases and J by 9 bases, with 23 bases left in between. This chain's CDR3 is CASSLIPHHGSLTSPLHF. The CDR3 DNA is TGTGCCAGCAGTTTAATCCCCCATCATGGAAGTTTGACTTCACCCCTCCACTTT.

Comments on this clonotype: A much larger clone lies a single base off, so this may be a read error. The chain carries TRBV6-1 and TRBJ1-1; D perhaps matches TRBD1 (5 bases). The CDR3 contains 12 residues. V shed 6 bases and J shed 7 bases, with 12 bases lying between them. Germline assignment: CDR1 MNHNS and CDR2 SASEGT. CDR3 in DNA: TGTGCCAGCAGGGACATTTGGCTTGAAGCTTTCTTT. The encoded protein is CASRDIWLEAFF.